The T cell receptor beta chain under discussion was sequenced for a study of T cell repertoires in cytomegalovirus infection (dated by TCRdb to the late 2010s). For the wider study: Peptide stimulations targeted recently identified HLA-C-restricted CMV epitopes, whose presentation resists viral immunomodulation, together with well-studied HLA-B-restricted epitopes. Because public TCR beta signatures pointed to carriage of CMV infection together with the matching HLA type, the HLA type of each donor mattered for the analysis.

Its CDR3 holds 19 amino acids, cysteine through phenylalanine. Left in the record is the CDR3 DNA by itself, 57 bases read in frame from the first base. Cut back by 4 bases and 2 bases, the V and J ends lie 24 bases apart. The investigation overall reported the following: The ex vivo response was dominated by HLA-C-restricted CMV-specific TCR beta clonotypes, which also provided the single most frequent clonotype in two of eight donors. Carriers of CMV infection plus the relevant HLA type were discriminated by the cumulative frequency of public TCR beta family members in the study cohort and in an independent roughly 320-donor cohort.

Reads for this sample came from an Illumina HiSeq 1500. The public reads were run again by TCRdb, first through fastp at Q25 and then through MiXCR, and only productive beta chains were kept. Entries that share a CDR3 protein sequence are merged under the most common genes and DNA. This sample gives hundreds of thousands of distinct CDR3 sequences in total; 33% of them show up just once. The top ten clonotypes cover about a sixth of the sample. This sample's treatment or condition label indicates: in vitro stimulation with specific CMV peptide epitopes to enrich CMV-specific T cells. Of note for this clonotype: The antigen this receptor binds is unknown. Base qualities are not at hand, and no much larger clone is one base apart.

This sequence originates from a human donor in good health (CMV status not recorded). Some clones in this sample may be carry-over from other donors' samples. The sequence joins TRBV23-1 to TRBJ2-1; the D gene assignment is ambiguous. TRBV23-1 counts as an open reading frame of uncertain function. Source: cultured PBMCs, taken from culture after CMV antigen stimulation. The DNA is TGCGCCAGCAGTCCACTTCATCGACCCCGCCTTATTACCTACAATGAGCAGTTCTTC. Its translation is CASSPLHRPRLITYNEQFF.